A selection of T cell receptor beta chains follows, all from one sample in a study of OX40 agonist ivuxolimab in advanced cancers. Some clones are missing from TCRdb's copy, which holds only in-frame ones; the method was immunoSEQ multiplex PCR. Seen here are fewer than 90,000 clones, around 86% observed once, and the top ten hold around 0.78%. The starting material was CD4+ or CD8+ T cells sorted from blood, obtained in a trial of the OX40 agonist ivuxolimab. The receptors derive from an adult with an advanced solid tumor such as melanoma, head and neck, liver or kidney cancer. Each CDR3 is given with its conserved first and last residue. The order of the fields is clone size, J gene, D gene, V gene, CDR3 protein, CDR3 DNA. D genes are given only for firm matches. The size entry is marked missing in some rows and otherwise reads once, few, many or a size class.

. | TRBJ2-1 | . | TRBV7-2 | CASSSSVDRANEQFF | TGTGCCAGCAGTTCCTCCGTGGACAGAGCCAATGAGCAGTTCTTC
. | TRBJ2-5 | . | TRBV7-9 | CASSHGEQETQYF | TGTGCCAGCAGCCATGGTGAGCAAGAGACCCAGTACTTC
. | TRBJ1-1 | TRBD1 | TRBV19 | CASSDRGTEAFF | TGTGCCAGCTCGGACAGGGGCACTGAAGCTTTCTTT
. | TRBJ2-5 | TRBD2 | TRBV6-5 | CASSYGAGGPGQTQYF | TGTGCCAGCAGTTACGGAGCGGGGGGGCCTGGGCAGACCCAGTACTTC
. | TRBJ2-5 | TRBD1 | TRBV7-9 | CASSLVSGGAGETQYF | TGTGCCAGCAGCTTAGTTTCAGGGGGCGCAGGGGAGACCCAGTACTTC
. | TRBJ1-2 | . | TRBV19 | CASSQNDANYGYTF | TGTGCCAGTAGTCAGAACGACGCTAACTATGGCTACACCTTC
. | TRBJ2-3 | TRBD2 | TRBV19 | CASSIDRWRGGADTQYF | TGTGCCAGTAGTATAGATCGCTGGCGGGGGGGCGCAGATACGCAGTATTTT
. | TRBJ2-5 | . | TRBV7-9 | CASSPPSRSPQYQETQYF | TGTGCCAGCAGCCCGCCTTCTAGATCCCCTCAGTACCAAGAGACCCAGTACTTC
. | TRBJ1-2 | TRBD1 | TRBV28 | CASSFRDRGWGIYGYTF | TGTGCCAGCAGTTTCAGGGACAGGGGGTGGGGTATATATGGCTACACCTTC
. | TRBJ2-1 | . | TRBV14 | CASSQDRGYNEQFF | TGTGCCAGCAGCCAAGATCGAGGGTACAATGAGCAGTTCTTC
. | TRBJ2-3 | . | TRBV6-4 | CASSDSPGGGGTDTQYF | TGTGCCAGCAGTGACTCCCCTGGAGGAGGAGGCACAGATACGCAGTATTTT
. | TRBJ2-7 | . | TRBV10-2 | CASSKNGQGTYEQYF | TGCGCCAGCAGTAAAAACGGGCAGGGGACCTACGAGCAGTACTTC
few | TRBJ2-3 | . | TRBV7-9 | CASSSLGGAPGTDTQYF | TGTGCCAGCAGCTCCCTCGGTGGGGCCCCGGGCACAGATACGCAGTATTTT
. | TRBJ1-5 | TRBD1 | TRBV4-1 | CASSQERGTGTGVNQPQHF | TGCGCCAGCAGCCAAGAGAGGGGGACTGGGACAGGGGTCAATCAGCCCCAGCATTTT
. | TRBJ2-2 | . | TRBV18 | CASSPPGEGRELFF | TGTGCCAGCTCACCACCAGGAGAGGGCCGGGAGCTGTTTTTT
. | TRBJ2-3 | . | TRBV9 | CASSPFTGRPDTQYF | TGTGCCAGCAGCCCTTTTACAGGGAGGCCAGATACGCAGTATTTT
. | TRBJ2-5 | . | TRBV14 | CASSPGDTRETQYF | TGTGCCAGCAGCCCCGGGGACACGAGGGAGACCCAGTACTTC
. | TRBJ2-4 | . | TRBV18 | CASSPLLQGTGNIQYF | TGTGCCAGCTCACCGCTTCTCCAGGGGACGGGAAACATTCAGTACTTC
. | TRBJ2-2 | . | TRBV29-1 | CSVEGEGVIGTGELFF | TGCAGCGTTGAGGGCGAAGGGGTAATAGGCACCGGGGAGCTGTTTTTT
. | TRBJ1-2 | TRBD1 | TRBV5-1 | CASSLAQGAFSYGYTF | TGCGCCAGCAGCTTGGCGCAGGGGGCTTTTAGCTATGGCTACACCTTC
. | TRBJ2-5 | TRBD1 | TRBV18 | CASSPPKGTDSEETQYF | TGTGCCAGCTCACCACCGAAAGGGACAGACAGTGAAGAGACCCAGTACTTC
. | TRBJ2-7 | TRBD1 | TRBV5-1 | CASSFGTGGEQYF | TGCGCCAGCAGCTTTGGGACAGGGGGAGAGCAGTACTTC
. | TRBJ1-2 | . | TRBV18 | CASSRDWVYGYTF | TGTGCCAGCTCACGGGACTGGGTGTATGGCTACACCTTC
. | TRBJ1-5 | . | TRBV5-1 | CASSARGDQPQHF | TGCGCCAGCAGCGCGAGGGGCGATCAGCCCCAGCATTTT
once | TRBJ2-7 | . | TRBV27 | CASSLIKRGRDLYEQYF | TGTGCCAGCAGTTTGATTAAAAGGGGACGGGACCTTTACGAGCAGTACTTC
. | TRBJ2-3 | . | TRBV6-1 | CASSEVPGDTQYF | TGTGCCAGCAGTGAAGTGCCGGGGGATACGCAGTATTTT
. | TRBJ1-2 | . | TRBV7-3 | CASSSDRVYGYTF | TGTGCCAGCAGCTCGGACAGAGTCTATGGCTACACCTTC
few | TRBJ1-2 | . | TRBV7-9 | CASSLATATINLYGYTF | TGTGCCAGCAGCTTAGCCACAGCGACGATTAATCTCTATGGCTACACCTTC
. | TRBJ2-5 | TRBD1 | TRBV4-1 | CASSQPGQGNQYF | TGCGCCAGCAGCCAACCGGGACAGGGTAACCAGTACTTC
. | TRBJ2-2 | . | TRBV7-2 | CASSLTRGTGELFF | TGTGCCAGCAGCTTGACCCGGGGCACCGGGGAGCTGTTTTTT
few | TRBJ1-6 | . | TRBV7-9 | CASSTAGGSNSPLHF | TGTGCCAGCAGCACGGCCGGGGGGTCCAATTCACCCCTCCACTTT
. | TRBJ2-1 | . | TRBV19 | CASSFTFNEQFF | TGTGCCAGTAGTTTCACCTTCAATGAGCAGTTCTTC
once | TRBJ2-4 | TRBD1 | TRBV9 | CASSPRTGDIQYF | TGTGCCAGCAGCCCACGGACAGGGGACATTCAGTACTTC
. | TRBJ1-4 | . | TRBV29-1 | CSVGGGTTNEKLFF | TGCAGCGTTGGGGGGGGGACGACTAATGAAAAACTGTTTTTT
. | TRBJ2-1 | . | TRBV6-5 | CASSLASYNEQFF | TGTGCCAGCAGTTTGGCGAGCTACAATGAGCAGTTCTTC
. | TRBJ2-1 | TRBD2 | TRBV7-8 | CASRSSGGSYNEQFF | TGTGCCAGCAGATCTAGCGGGGGGTCCTACAATGAGCAGTTCTTC
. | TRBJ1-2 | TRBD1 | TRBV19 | CASSPHRDRGVDYGYTF | TGTGCCAGTAGTCCACACCGGGACAGGGGCGTCGACTATGGCTACACCTTC
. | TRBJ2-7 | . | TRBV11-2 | CASSSLRAVSYEQYF | TGTGCCAGCAGCTCCTTGCGAGCGGTTTCCTACGAGCAGTACTTC
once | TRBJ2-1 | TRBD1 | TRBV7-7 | CASSLSGQGFEQFF | TGTGCTAGCAGCTTATCGGGACAGGGGTTTGAGCAGTTCTTC
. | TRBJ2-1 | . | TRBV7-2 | CASSVGTPLDEQFF | TGTGCCAGCAGCGTCGGGACTCCCCTCGATGAGCAGTTCTTC
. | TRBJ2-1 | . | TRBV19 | CASSFGAAYNEQFF | TGTGCCAGTAGTTTTGGAGCGGCCTACAATGAGCAGTTCTTC
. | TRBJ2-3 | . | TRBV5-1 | CASSYRDPGTDTQYF | TGCGCCAGCAGCTACCGGGATCCGGGGACAGATACGCAGTATTTT
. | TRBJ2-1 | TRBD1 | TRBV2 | CASSKQGTYNEQFF | TGTGCCAGCAGCAAACAGGGGACCTACAATGAGCAGTTCTTC
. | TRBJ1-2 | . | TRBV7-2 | CASSFVGDYGYTF | TGTGCCAGCAGCTTCGTTGGTGACTATGGCTACACCTTC
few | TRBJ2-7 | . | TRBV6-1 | CASSAEGPSYEQYF | TGTGCCAGCAGCGCTGAAGGACCCTCCTACGAGCAGTACTTC
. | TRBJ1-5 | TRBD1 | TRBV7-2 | CASSWGTVGNQPQHF | TGTGCCAGCAGCTGGGGGACAGTGGGGAATCAGCCCCAGCATTTT
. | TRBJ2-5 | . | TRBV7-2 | CASSRGRAGSETQYF | TGTGCCAGCAGCCGTGGACGTGCGGGGAGCGAGACCCAGTACTTC
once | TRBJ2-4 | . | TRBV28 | CASCLSGQNIQYF | TGTGCCAGTTGCCTCAGCGGCCAAAACATTCAGTACTTC
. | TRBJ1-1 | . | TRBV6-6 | CASSLGTDRPPEAFF | TGTGCCAGCAGTCTCGGGACGGATCGGCCCCCTGAAGCTTTCTTT
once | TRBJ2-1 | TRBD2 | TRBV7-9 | CASSLALRTSGNEQFF | TGTGCCAGCAGCTTAGCTCTTCGGACTAGCGGGAACGAGCAGTTCTTC
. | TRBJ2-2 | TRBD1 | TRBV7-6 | CASSLTGTGRAGELFF | TGTGCCAGCAGCTTAACCGGGACAGGGCGTGCCGGGGAGCTGTTTTTT
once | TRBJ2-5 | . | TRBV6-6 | CASSRDRLQETQYF | TGTGCCAGCAGTCGCGACAGACTTCAAGAGACCCAGTACTTC
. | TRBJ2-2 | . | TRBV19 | CASSSTGTGELFF | TGTGCCAGTAGTTCCACAGGGACCGGGGAGCTGTTTTTT
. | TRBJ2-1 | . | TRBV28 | CASSSPRYNFF | TGTGCCAGCAGTTCTCCCCGGTATAACTTCTTC
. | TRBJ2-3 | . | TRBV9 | CASSVGSAGQGADTQYF | TGTGCCAGCAGCGTAGGGTCGGCGGGGCAGGGGGCAGATACGCAGTATTTT